The clone carrying this T cell receptor delta chain was detected a few times. The protein held in TCRdb is that of a much larger clone and does not match this DNA's translation at residue 5, likely because of a read error; the protein shown is translated from the DNA. TCRdb reran clone calling via CATT on the multiplex PCR reads. The sample lists around 50,000 delta-chain clones; less than 2% were seen once. The data were obtained in a study of γδ T cells in repeated Plasmodium falciparum infection. Trimming removed 4 bases from V and 3 bases from J, with 18 bases in between. Germline-derived CDR1 and CDR2 are TSWWSYY and QGS. The CDR3 has 17 amino acids. Vgamma9/Vdelta2+ and Vdelta2-negative gammadelta T cells were flow-sorted from PBMC for bulk sequencing.

This chain connects TRDV1 to TRDJ2, with D possibly TRDD3 on 5 matching bases. The sample taken for sequencing was gamma-delta T cells from blood. The TCR originated in a pool of human donors (malaria-infected and uninfected, not separated). The CDR3 sequence is CALGGVVLDPVTAQLFF. CDR3 in DNA: TGTGCTCTTGGGGGAGTAGTACTGGATCCAGTGACAGCACAACTCTTCTTT.